This T cell receptor (beta chain) was sequenced during a study of blood T cell repertoires in COVID-19. Losses at the gene ends were 5 bases for V and 8 bases for J; bases not matched to a gene: 8. The CDR3 runs to 14 residues. Germline loops: CDR1 GTSNPN, CDR2 SVGIG (reference sequence). The data were produced by immunoSEQ multiplex PCR, yet TCRdb's version contains in-frame clones alone and is incomplete. Here the sample spans roughly 300,000 clones, nearly 90% being singletons. The sequence derives from a woman in her twenties or thirties with COVID-19, enrolled during active disease. The J gene is TRBJ2-1, the V gene TRBV30; 11 bases match TRBD2. The sample consisted of peripheral blood. CDR3 amino acids: CAWAPGLAVYEQFF. The CDR3 DNA is TGTGCCTGGGCGCCGGGACTAGCGGTTTATGAGCAGTTCTTC.